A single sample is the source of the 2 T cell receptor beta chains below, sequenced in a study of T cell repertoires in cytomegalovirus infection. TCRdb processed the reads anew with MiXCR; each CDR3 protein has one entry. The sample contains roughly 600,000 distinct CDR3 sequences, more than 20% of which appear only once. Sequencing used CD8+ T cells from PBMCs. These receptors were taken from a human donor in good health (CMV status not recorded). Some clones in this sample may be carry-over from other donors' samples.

CDR3 nucleotide sequence: TGTGCCAGCAGTTACTCGAGGGATACGTACAATGAGCAGTTCTTC. Protein sequence: CASSYSRDTYNEQFF. J is TRBJ2-1 and V is TRBV6-5, with D perhaps matching TRBD2 (5 bases). Trimming took off 0 bases at V and 4 bases at J, with 10 bases between the two ends. Germline assignment: CDR1 MNHEY and CDR2 SVGAGI. The CDR3 contains 15 residues.

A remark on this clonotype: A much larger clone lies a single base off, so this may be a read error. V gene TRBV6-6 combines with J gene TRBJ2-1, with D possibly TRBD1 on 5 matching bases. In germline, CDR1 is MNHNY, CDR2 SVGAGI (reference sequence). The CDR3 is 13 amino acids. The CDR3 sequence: CASSKVGHKEQFF. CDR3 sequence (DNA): TGTGCCAGCAGTAAAGTCGGACACAAGGAGCAGTTCTTC.